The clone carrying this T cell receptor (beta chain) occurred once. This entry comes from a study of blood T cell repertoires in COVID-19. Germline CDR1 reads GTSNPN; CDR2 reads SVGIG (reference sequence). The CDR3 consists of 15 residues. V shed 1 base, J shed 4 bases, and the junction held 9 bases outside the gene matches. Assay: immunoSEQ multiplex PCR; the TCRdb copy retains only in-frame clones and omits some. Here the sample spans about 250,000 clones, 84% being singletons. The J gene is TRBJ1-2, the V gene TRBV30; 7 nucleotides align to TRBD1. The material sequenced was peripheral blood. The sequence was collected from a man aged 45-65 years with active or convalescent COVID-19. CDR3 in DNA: TGTGCCTGGAGTGGGGACAGATCCGGGGTCTATGGCTACACCTTC. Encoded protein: CAWSGDRSGVYGYTF. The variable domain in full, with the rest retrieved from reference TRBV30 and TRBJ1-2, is SQTIHQWPATLVQPVGSPLSLECTVEGTSNPNLYWYRQAAGRGLQLLFYSVGIGQISSEVPQNLSASRPQDRQFILSSKKLLLSDSGFYLCAWSGDRSGVYGYTFGSGTRLTVV.